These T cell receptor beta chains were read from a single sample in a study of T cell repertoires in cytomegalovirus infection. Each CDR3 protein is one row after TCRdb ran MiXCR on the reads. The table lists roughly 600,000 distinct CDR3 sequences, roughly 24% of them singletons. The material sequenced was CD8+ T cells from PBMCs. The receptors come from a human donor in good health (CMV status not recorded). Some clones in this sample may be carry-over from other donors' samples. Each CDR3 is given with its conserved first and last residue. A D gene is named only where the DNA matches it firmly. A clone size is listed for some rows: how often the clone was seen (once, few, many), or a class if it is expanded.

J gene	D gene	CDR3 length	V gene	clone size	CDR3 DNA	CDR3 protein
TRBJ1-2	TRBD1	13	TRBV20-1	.	TGCAGTGCTAGCGACAGGGGATTTGGCGGCTACACCTTC	CSASDRGFGGYTF
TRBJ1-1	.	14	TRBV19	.	TGTGCCAGTAGTATTCTCGACAGGAACACTGAAGCTTTCTTT	CASSILDRNTEAFF
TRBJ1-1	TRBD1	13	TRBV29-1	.	TGCAGCGCTACCCCGGGAGGGGGCGCGGAAGCTTTCTTT	CSATPGGGAEAFF
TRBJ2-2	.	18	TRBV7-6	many	TGTGCCAGCAGCTTATATGTAGGCCAGGCCCGGGGCACCGGGGAGCTGTTTTTT	CASSLYVGQARGTGELFF
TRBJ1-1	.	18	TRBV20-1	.	TGCAGTGCTAGTGGTCGGGGCCCGGCCCCTGAGAAGAACACTGAAGCTTTCTTT	CSASGRGPAPEKNTEAFF
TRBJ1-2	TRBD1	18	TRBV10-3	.	TGTGCCATCAGTGAGTCAATGGGACAGGGGCCCATTAACTATGGCTACACCTTC	CAISESMGQGPINYGYTF
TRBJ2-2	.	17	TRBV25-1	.	TGTGCCAGCAGTGAATATTTCCAGGAGCTTAACACCGGGGAGCTGTTTTTT	CASSEYFQELNTGELFF
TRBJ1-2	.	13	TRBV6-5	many	TGTGCCAGCAGTTACGCGGGGTTGTATGGCTACACCTTC	CASSYAGLYGYTF
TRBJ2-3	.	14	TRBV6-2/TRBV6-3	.	TGTGCCAGCAGTTCGTGGGGGCCCACAGATACGCAGTATTTT	CASSSWGPTDTQYF
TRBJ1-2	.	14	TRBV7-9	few	TGTGCCAGCAGCTTAGCGCACGGCGGCTATGGCTACACCTTC	CASSLAHGGYGYTF
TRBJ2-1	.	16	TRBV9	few	TGTGCCAGCAGCGTCCAAGGGGCCTTAGCCAACAATGAGCAGTTCTTC	CASSVQGALANNEQFF
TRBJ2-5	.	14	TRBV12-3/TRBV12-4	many	TGTGCCAGCAGTGAAAAATTCCATCTAGAGACCCAGTACTTC	CASSEKFHLETQYF
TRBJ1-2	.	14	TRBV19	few	TGTGCCAGTACCCACCGCGGGGGGATTCATGGCTACACCTTC	CASTHRGGIHGYTF
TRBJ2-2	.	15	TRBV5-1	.	TGCGCCAGCAGCTTGGGGGAGTTTTCAACCGGGGAGCTGTTTTTT	CASSLGEFSTGELFF
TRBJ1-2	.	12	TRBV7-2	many	TGTGCCAGCAGCCCGGACTACTATGGCTACACCTTC	CASSPDYYGYTF
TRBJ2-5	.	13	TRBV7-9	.	TGTGCCAGCAGCCCTCGGGTCCCAGAGACCCAGTACTTC	CASSPRVPETQYF
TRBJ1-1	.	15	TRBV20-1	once	TGCAGTGCTAGCGACCGTGCGGGGTTGAACACTGAAGCTTTCTTT	CSASDRAGLNTEAFF
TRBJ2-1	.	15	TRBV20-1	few	TGCAGTGCTAGAGATCGTTACAGCTCCTACAATGAGCAGTTCTTC	CSARDRYSSYNEQFF
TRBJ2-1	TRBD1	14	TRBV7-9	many	TGTGCCAGCAGCGGCGCGCAGGGGGCGAATGAGCAGTTCTTC	CASSGAQGANEQFF
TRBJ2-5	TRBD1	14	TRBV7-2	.	TGTGCCAGCAACGTCGGCAGGGGGCGGCAGACCCAGTACTTC	CASNVGRGRQTQYF
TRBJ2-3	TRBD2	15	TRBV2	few	TGTGCCAGCCCGGGGGGGCATCCTAGCACAGATACGCAGTATTTT	CASPGGHPSTDTQYF
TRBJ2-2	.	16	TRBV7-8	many	TGTGCCAGCAGCTTATCTACAGGGACGGCCACCGGGGAGCTGTTTTTT	CASSLSTGTATGELFF
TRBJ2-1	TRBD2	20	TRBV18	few	TGTGCCAGCTCAGGACGAGCGGGGGGGCAACTTTATAGCTCCTACAATGAGCAGTTCTTC	CASSGRAGGQLYSSYNEQFF
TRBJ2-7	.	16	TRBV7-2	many	TGTGCCAGCAGCTTCGATCGGGGACCGGGACACTACGAGCAGTACTTC	CASSFDRGPGHYEQYF
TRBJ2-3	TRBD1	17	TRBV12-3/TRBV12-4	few	TGTGCCAGCAGGCCCGGGGACAGGGTCACTAGCACAGATACGCAGTATTTT	CASRPGDRVTSTDTQYF
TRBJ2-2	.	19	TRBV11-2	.	TGTGCCAGCAGCTCCTACCCCCGGCCGCAGGGCGAGGACACCGGGGAGCTGTTTTTT	CASSSYPRPQGEDTGELFF
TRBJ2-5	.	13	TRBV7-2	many	TGTGCCAGCAGCAGCGATCCAAAAGAGACCCAGTACTTC	CASSSDPKETQYF
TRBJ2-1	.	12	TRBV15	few	TGTGCCACCAGCACAACGGTGATTGAGCAGTTCTTC	CATSTTVIEQFF
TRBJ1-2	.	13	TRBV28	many	TGTGCCAGCAGTATGGGCGACCCCGATGGCTACACCTTC	CASSMGDPDGYTF
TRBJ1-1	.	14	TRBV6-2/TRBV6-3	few	TGTGCCAGCAGTTACTACCCGGGTTCCACTGAAGCTTTCTTT	CASSYYPGSTEAFF
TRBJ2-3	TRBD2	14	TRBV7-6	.	TGTGCCAGCAGCTTCCGACTAGCGCCCGAGGCGCAGTATTTT	CASSFRLAPEAQYF
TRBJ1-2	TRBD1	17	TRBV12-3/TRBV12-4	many	TGTGCCAGCAGTTTAGCTACAGGGGACCTTACTAACTATGGCTACACCTTC	CASSLATGDLTNYGYTF
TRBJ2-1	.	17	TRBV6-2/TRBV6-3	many	TGTGCCAGCAGTTACTTGGTGACAGGTTTCATCTACAATGAGCAGTTCTTC	CASSYLVTGFIYNEQFF
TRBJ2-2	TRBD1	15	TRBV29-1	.	TGCAGCGTTGAAGAAGGGACAGTAAACACCGGGGAGCTGTTTTTT	CSVEEGTVNTGELFF
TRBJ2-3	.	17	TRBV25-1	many	TGTGCCAGCAGTGAATCGTTGGCGGGGCGTAACACAGATACGCAGTATTTT	CASSESLAGRNTDTQYF
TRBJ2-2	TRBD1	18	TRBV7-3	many	TGTGCCAGCAGCCATGAAGATCCGGGACAGGGAGAAACCGGGGAGCTGTTTTTT	CASSHEDPGQGETGELFF
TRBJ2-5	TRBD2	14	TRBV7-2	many	TGTGCCAGCAGCTTAGAAGCGGGGCGAGAGACCCAGTACTTC	CASSLEAGRETQYF
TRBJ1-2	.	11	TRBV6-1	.	TGTGCCAGCAGTGAAGCTGATGGCTACACCTTC	CASSEADGYTF
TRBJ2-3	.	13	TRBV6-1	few	TGTGCCTCCCGACTGCTCAGCACAGATACGCAGTATTTT	CASRLLSTDTQYF
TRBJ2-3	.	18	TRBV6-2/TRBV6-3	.	TGTGCCAGCAGTTACTCTCAGGCCCGATCCGAAGGGTACCGTACGCAGTATTTT	CASSYSQARSEGYRTQYF
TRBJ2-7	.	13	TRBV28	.	TGTGCCAGCAGTTTATCCCCTCCCTACGAGCAGTACTTC	CASSLSPPYEQYF
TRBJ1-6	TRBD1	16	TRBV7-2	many	TGTGCCAGCAGTAACAGGGGGTCTTCCTATAATTCACCCCTCCACTTT	CASSNRGSSYNSPLHF
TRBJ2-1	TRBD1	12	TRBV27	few	TGTGCCAGTTGGACAGGGTTCAATGAGCAGTTCTTC	CASWTGFNEQFF
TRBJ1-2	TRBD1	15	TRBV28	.	TGTGCCAGCAGTTCCGACAGGGAGGCTAACTATGGCTACACCTTC	CASSSDREANYGYTF
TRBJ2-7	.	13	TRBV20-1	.	TGCAGTGCTACGCCGACGTTCTCCTACGAGCAGTACTTC	CSATPTFSYEQYF
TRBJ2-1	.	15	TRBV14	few	TGTGCCAGCAGCCAATCCCTCATTATGGCGAATGAGCAGTTCTTC	CASSQSLIMANEQFF
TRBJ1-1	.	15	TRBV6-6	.	TGTGCCAGCAGTTACCCCCCAGATATGAACACTGAAGCTTTCTTT	CASSYPPDMNTEAFF
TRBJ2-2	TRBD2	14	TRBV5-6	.	TGTGCCAGCAGCTTCGGGACTAGTCCCGGGGAGCTGTTTTTT	CASSFGTSPGELFF
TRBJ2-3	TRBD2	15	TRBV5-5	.	TGTGCCAGCAGCACTGCGGGGGGGAGCACAGATACGCAGTATTTT	CASSTAGGSTDTQYF
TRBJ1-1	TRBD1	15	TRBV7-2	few	TGTGCCAGCAGCTACCCGACAGGGGGTCCCACTGAAGCTTTCTTT	CASSYPTGGPTEAFF
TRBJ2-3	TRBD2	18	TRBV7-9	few	TGTGCCAGCAGCTTAATCGCCCGGGGGACTAGTAATCCGGATACGCAGTATTTT	CASSLIARGTSNPDTQYF
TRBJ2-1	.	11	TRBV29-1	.	TGCAGCGTGGAGAGGGTCAATGAGCAGTTCTTC	CSVERVNEQFF
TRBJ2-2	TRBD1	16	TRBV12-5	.	TGTGCTAGTGGTTTAGACACAGGGGGCGGTACCGGGGAGCTGTTTTTT	CASGLDTGGGTGELFF
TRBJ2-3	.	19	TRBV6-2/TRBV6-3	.	TGTGCCAGCAGTTCCCGGGTCCTCGGACCCACCCCCGCCTCAGATACGCAGTATTTT	CASSSRVLGPTPASDTQYF
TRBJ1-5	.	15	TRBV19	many	TGTGCCAGTAATCGAGTGGTACGCAGCAATCAGCCCCAGCATTTT	CASNRVVRSNQPQHF
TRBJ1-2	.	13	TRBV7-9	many	TGTGCCAGCAGCCGGGGCAGGGAGGATGGCTACACCTTC	CASSRGREDGYTF
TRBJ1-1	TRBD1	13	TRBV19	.	TGTGCCAGTAGTGTAACCCGGGACAGCGAAGCTTTCTTT	CASSVTRDSEAFF
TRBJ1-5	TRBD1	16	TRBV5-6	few	TGTGCCAGCAGCTCATGGTCCGGGACAGGGAATCAGCCCCAGCATTTT	CASSSWSGTGNQPQHF
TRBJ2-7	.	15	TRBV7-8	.	TGTGCCAGCAGCTTATTAGGCAGGACCTCCTACGAGCAGTACTTC	CASSLLGRTSYEQYF
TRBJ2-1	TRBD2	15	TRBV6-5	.	TGTGCCAGCACCCTAGCGGGGGGGTTAGACAATGAGCAGTTCTTC	CASTLAGGLDNEQFF